The rows below give T cell receptor beta chains drawn from one sample of a study of long-term antiretroviral therapy in people with HIV. Profiling relied on immunoSEQ multiplex PCR, and the TCRdb table lists in-frame clones only, not all of them. The table includes some 12,000 clones, more than 80% detected once. The input for sequencing was unsorted PBMCs, taken 3.4 years after starting antiretroviral therapy. These receptors came from a man aged 40-50 years with HIV. CDR3s include the opening cysteine and the closing phenylalanine or tryptophan. D genes are given only for firm matches. The size entry is marked missing in some rows and otherwise reads once, few, many or a size class.

- TRBJ1-1 - TRBV11-1 TGTGCCAGCAGCTTGACAACGAAAACTGAAGCTTTCTTT CASSLTTKTEAFF
TRBD1 TRBJ1-1 - TRBV9 TGTGCCAGCAGCGGACCCCTAGGGGGCCTGAGGACTGAAGCTTTCTTT CASSGPLGGLRTEAFF
TRBD2 TRBJ2-1 - TRBV7-6 TGTGCCAGCACCGGCGGGGGGGATGAGCAGTTCTTC CASTGGGDEQFF
- TRBJ1-2 - TRBV25-1 TGTGCCAGCAGTGCGACAGCACAGGCCGGGGGCTACACCTTC CASSATAQAGGYTF
- TRBJ2-7 - TRBV2 TGTGCCAGCATCGCTGGGCCCGGACCTACTTCCTACGAGCAGTACTTC CASIAGPGPTSYEQYF
- TRBJ1-1 - TRBV9 TGTGCCAGCAGCGTAGCAGTAGGAACTGAAGCTTTCTTT CASSVAVGTEAFF
TRBD2 TRBJ2-7 - TRBV18 TGTGCCAGCTCACCTCTCACTAGCGGGAGAAGGTACGAGCAGTACTTC CASSPLTSGRRYEQYF
- TRBJ2-7 - TRBV11-2 TGTGCCAGCAGCTTAAGGGCAAATACCTACGAGCAGTACTTC CASSLRANTYEQYF
- TRBJ1-2 - TRBV29-1 TGCAGCGTGACCGGGCAACAAGACTCAGGTGGCTACACCTTC CSVTGQQDSGGYTF
- TRBJ2-1 - TRBV5-1 TGCGCCAGCAGCTTGGTCGGCGGTAATAAGCAGTTCTTC CASSLVGGNKQFF
- TRBJ2-3 - TRBV6-1 TGTGCCAGCAGTGAGGTGGGCAGCACAGATACGCAGTATTTT CASSEVGSTDTQYF
- TRBJ2-1 - TRBV28 TGTGCCAGCAGTTTATGGGGTAATGAGCAGTTCTTC CASSLWGNEQFF
TRBD1 TRBJ1-2 - TRBV4-2 TGTGCCAGCAGCCAAGAGACAGGGCCCTATGGCTACACCTTC CASSQETGPYGYTF
TRBD1 TRBJ1-1 - TRBV30 TGTGCCTGGAGTCGACAGGGCAGGAACACTGAAGCTTTCTTT CAWSRQGRNTEAFF
TRBD1 TRBJ2-7 - TRBV15 TGTGCCACCAGCAACCCGGGACAGGGGGGCGAGCAGTACTTC CATSNPGQGGEQYF
TRBD1 TRBJ1-4 - TRBV28 TGTGCCAGCAACCTCCTTGGGGCAGGGGGCGAAAAACTGTTTTTT CASNLLGAGGEKLFF
- TRBJ1-3 - TRBV30 TGTGCCTGGAGTGTACCTAAGACTAGCTCTGGAAACACCATATATTTT CAWSVPKTSSGNTIYF
TRBD2 TRBJ2-7 - TRBV7-7 TGTGCTAGCAGCTTAGCGATAATAGCGGGGGAAACCTTCTACGAGCAGTACTTC CASSLAIIAGETFYEQYF
TRBD1 TRBJ2-7 - TRBV11-3 TGTGCCAGCAGCTTAGATCGACGGACAGGGGTCCCCAGGCAGTACTTC CASSLDRRTGVPRQYF
- TRBJ1-2 - TRBV29-1 TGCAGCGTTGAAAGTGGGACGAATGGCTACACCTTC CSVESGTNGYTF
TRBD2 TRBJ2-1 few TRBV7-2 TGTGCCAGCAGCGATCAACACTCTAGCGGAACCTACAATGAGCAGTTCTTC CASSDQHSSGTYNEQFF
- TRBJ1-5 - TRBV9 TGTGCCAGCAGCGGTGCGGTGGGAGCAGATATTCCGAATCAGCCCCAGCATTTT CASSGAVGADIPNQPQHF
- TRBJ2-2 - TRBV7-6 TGTGCCAGCAGCTTAGTCGGACTCACCGGGGAGCTGTTTTTT CASSLVGLTGELFF
- TRBJ1-5 once TRBV2 TGTGCCAGCAGATTGGACGGGCCGTCGGAGCCCCAGCATTTT CASRLDGPSEPQHF
- TRBJ1-2 - TRBV27 TGTGCCAGCAGTAGGACAAGAGTCCACTATGGCTACACCTTC CASSRTRVHYGYTF
TRBD1 TRBJ1-5 few TRBV27 TGTGCCAGCAGTTTAGTCGGCCAGGGGGCAAATAGCAATCAGCCCCAGCATTTT CASSLVGQGANSNQPQHF
TRBD2 TRBJ2-2 - TRBV6-5 TGTGCCAGCAGTTATCTAGCGGGAGCATCCGGGGAGCTGTTTTTT CASSYLAGASGELFF
- TRBJ2-7 - TRBV2 TGTGCCAGCTTAGGTAGTCGAGAGTACTTC CASLGSREYF
- TRBJ1-1 - TRBV5-6 TGTGCCAGCAGCCCCTGGGGGTGGGGAAAAGTGAACACTGAAGCTTTCTTT CASSPWGWGKVNTEAFF
TRBD2 TRBJ2-7 - TRBV7-9 TGTGCCAGCAGCCCGGGGACTAGCGGGGTCTCCTACGAGCAGTACTTC CASSPGTSGVSYEQYF
- TRBJ2-3 - TRBV5-1 TGCGCCAGCAGACTGACCTGGGCTTCCACAGATACGCAGTATTTT CASRLTWASTDTQYF
TRBD2 TRBJ2-7 - TRBV7-9 TGTGCCAGCAGCCCACTAGCGGGAGCGGCCCTTTACGAGCAGTACTTC CASSPLAGAALYEQYF
- TRBJ1-3 - TRBV28 TGTGCCAGCAGTCCTTCCCCAGGGGCAGGAAACACCATATATTTT CASSPSPGAGNTIYF
- TRBJ2-1 - TRBV4-3 TGCGCCAGCAGCGGAGAGGACAGGGAGGGCAAGCAGTTCTTC CASSGEDREGKQFF
TRBD2 TRBJ2-5 - TRBV13 TGTGCCAGCTCTTCCTTGGGGCTAGCGGGTTCCAGGGAGACCCAGTACTTC CASSSLGLAGSRETQYF
TRBD1 TRBJ1-1 few TRBV9 TGTGCCAGCAGCGTAGAAGGACAGGGGTCTTTCTTT CASSVEGQGSFF
TRBD2 TRBJ2-7 - TRBV19 TGTGCCAGTAGTATCCTGGGAGGGGACGAGCAGTACTTC CASSILGGDEQYF
- TRBJ1-1 - TRBV13 TGTGCCAGCAGCTCCCTGGACTTAAACACTGAAGCTTTCTTT CASSSLDLNTEAFF
- TRBJ1-4 - TRBV4-3 TGCGCCAGCAGCCAAGATGGCGAGGTTTCGAGTGAAAAACTGTTTTTT CASSQDGEVSSEKLFF